This T cell receptor beta chain originates from a study of CD8+ T cells in alopecia areata. In each case, RNA was isolated and then reverse transcribed into cDNA as the sequencing template. Produced via immunoSEQ multiplex PCR; TCRdb's table is partial and in-frame only. The table lists about 150,000 clones, about 89% of them singletons. CD4+ and CD8+ T cells were sorted from PBMCs. Looked up from germline, CDR1 is SGHRS and CDR2 is YFSETQ. Trimming took 0 bases from V and 1 from J; bases not matched to a gene: 12. This CDR3 spans 18 amino acids. The sequence was collected from a human donor with alopecia areata. Sequencing used CD8+ T cells sorted from blood, obtained at week 0. This chain joins TRBV5-1 and TRBJ1-2, with 7 bases that match TRBD1. CDR3 residues: CASSLDVGRTGFNYGYTF. CDR3 nucleotide sequence: TGCGCCAGCAGCTTGGACGTGGGGCGGACAGGTTTTAACTATGGCTACACCTTC.